These 5 T cell receptor beta chains were sequenced from one sample in a study of T cells in Graves' hyperthyroidism and ophthalmopathy (dated by TCRdb to 2018 to 2020). The library was prepared using multiplex PCR. The listed sequencing device is Illumina HiSeq 2000. The TCR beta CDR3 regions were amplified from the RNA transcripts. The TCR CDR3 was subjected to a first round of RT-PCR using the HTBI primer set and the Qiagen OneStep RT-PCR kit. In TCRdb, the public reads were trimmed at Q25 with fastp and aligned with MiXCR, with productive beta chains retained. Records with the same CDR3 protein are collapsed into one entry carrying the most frequent genes and DNA. The sample table lists over 350,000 distinct CDR3 sequences, around 15% of them with a count of one. The ten largest make up 25% to 30% of the sample. Sequenced: blood. The receptor set was obtained from a man in his fifties or sixties with Graves' ophthalmopathy.

This clonotype has ten or more counts. V usage is TRBV11-2 and J usage is TRBJ2-2, with D hard to call. The germline V and J ends were trimmed by 4 bases and 1 base, with 13 bases remaining between them. The CDR3 runs to 16 residues. Germline V CDR1 and CDR2: SGHAT, FQNNGV. The CDR3 coding sequence is TGTGCCAGCAGCTACGACGGGCGGAGGAACACCGGGGAGCTGTTTTTT. Translated, it gives CASSYDGRRNTGELFF.

This clonotype was detected many times. V is TRBV20-1 and J is TRBJ1-1; TRBD1 might be the D (6 bases). CDR3 length: 14 amino acids. V lost 4 bases and J lost 5, with 17 bases in between. Germline CDR1 DFQATT, CDR2 SNEGSKA (reference sequence). CDR3 sequence: CSAKVVTGQTEAFF. The DNA for the CDR3 is TGCAGTGCTAAAGTGGTGACAGGTCAGACTGAAGCTTTCTTT.

The CDR3 here is CASSRGGASYNEQFF. The CDR3 nucleotides read TGTGCCAGTAGTCGGGGGGGGGCCTCCTACAATGAGCAGTTCTTC. The rearrangement joins TRBV19 to TRBJ2-1, with 8 bases that match TRBD2. Germline V gene sequence: CDR1 LNHDA, CDR2 SQIVND (reference sequence). The junction had 3 bases not matched to a gene; V was cut back by 5 bases and J by 0 bases. The CDR3 runs 15 residues. The full variable domain, completed using reference TRBV19 and TRBJ2-1, is DGGITQSPKYLFRKEGQNVTLSCEQNLNHDAMYWYRQDPGQGLRLIYYSQIVNDFQKGDIAEGYSVSREKKESFPLTVTSAQKNPTAFYLCASSRGGASYNEQFFGPGTRLTVL.

This chain connects TRBV7-9 to TRBJ1-1, with D perhaps TRBD1 (5 bases). Germline V CDR1 and CDR2: SEHNR, FQNEAQ (reference sequence). The CDR3 loop spans 14 amino acids. V dropped 2 bases and J dropped 4 bases, with 11 bases sitting between them. CDR3 sequence (DNA): TGTGCCAGCAGCTTACAGGGTACGAGCACTGAAGCTTTCTTT. Protein product: CASSLQGTSTEAFF.

This rearrangement joins TRBV7-9 to TRBJ2-2; D remains unclear. The V gene lost 5 bases and the J gene lost 9 bases, with 13 bases spanning the gap. The CDR3 loop spans 13 amino acids. The germline gives CDR1 SEHNR, CDR2 FQNEAQ (reference sequence). CDR3 sequence: CASSTRHHRELFF. CDR3 coding DNA: TGTGCCAGCAGCACCCGCCACCACCGGGAGCTGTTTTTT. The full variable domain, with the rest looked up from reference TRBV7-9 and TRBJ2-2, is DTGVSQNPRHKITKRGQNVTFRCDPISEHNRLYWYRQTLGQGPEFLTYFQNEAQLEKSRLLSDRFSAERPKGSFSTLEIQRTEQGDSAMYLCASSTRHHRELFFGEGSRLTVL.